A single T cell receptor beta chain is shown here with its context. This sample is part of a study of blood T cells in healthy people across ages. The CDR3 loop spans 16 amino acids. Germline-derived CDR1 and CDR2 are SGHRS and YFSETQ. Total RNA, at least 5.5 micrograms per sample, came from PBMCs. Through a sample-barcoded 5' primer and a J-beta primer mix, a second PCR was run for 7 to 11 cycles. TCRdb passed the 5' RACE reads through MiXCR, listing each CDR3 protein once. Among about 680,000 distinct CDR3 sequences, 49% were seen once, and the ten largest hold under 35%. The gene calls are TRBV5-1 and TRBJ2-5, with 10 bases that match TRBD2. The tail of the sequence fits TRBJ2-7 better, so the J call may be wrong. Sequences were obtained from blood. The clonotype comes from a woman aged 55-70 years in good health. The CDR3 nucleotides read TGCGCCAGCAGCCAGAGATCTAGCGGGAGTTCCTACGAGCAGTACTTC. Amino acids: CASSQRSSGSSYEQYF.